This T cell receptor beta chain emerged from a study of blood T cell repertoires in COVID-19. Study information: From T cells, B-cell-depleted T cells, or PBMCs came the material, which was cDNA or gDNA.

The authors' processing: The assay estimated nucleated cells by amplifying reference gene primers. Clones were read by immunoSEQ multiplex PCR, and TCRdb kept only the in-frame ones, dropping some. V and J calls and clone size are those listed in that table; D and trimming were worked out from the DNA. The repertoire holds 75,000 to 80,000 clones, roughly 90% seen once, with 15% to 20% in the top ten. The CDR3 covers 11 residues. The V gene lost 0 bases and the J gene lost 15 bases, with 10 bases spanning the gap. The germline V gene has CDR1 SGHTS and CDR2 YDEGEE. The specimen was peripheral blood. The genes are TRBV5-8 and TRBJ2-1; perhaps TRBD2 as D (6 bases). This clonotype was obtained from a human donor in a cohort sampled during active COVID-19. CDR3 loop: CASSLAGGMFF. CDR3 bases: TGTGCCAGCAGCTTGGCCGGGGGAATGTTCTTC.